This T cell receptor (beta chain) was found in a study of T cell repertoires in cytomegalovirus infection. In the study overall: Indications of both CMV infection and matching HLA type were provided by public TCR beta signatures. Study-wide points: The ex vivo response was dominated by HLA-C-restricted CMV-specific TCR beta clonotypes. The cumulative frequency of public TCR beta families distinguished individuals who carried CMV together with the relevant HLA.

About this clonotype: The antigen remains undetermined.

TCRdb reprocessed the reads via MiXCR and lists one record per CDR3 protein. The data contain around 630,000 distinct CDR3 sequences, less than 25% of them singletons. Trimming removed 5 bases at V and 6 bases at J, with 17 bases between. This CDR3 has 14 residues. The sequenced sample consisted of CD8+ T cells from PBMCs. This receptor was taken from a human donor in good health (CMV status not recorded). Some clones in this sample may be carry-over from other donors' samples. V gene TRBV12-3 or TRBV12-4 combines with J gene TRBJ2-7; TRBD1 is a possible D gene (6 bases). CDR3 loop: CASSRSTQGLEQYF. The CDR3 DNA sequence: TGTGCCAGCAGTCGGTCAACACAGGGCCTCGAGCAGTACTTC.